The 25 T cell receptor beta chains below were found in one sample sequenced in a study of shared clonotypes between healthy human individuals. The repertoire was sequenced with immunoSEQ multiplex PCR; TCRdb's copy has only in-frame clones and lacks some. In the table there are around 2.5 million clones, over 85% of which are singletons. Sequencing used naive CD4+ T cells from PBMCs. Indicated subset: CD45RA+ positively selected. Receptors were obtained from a man between 18 and 29 years old in good health. Some clones in this sample may be carry-over from other donors' samples.

The chain couples TRBV7-7 to TRBJ2-5; D might be TRBD1 or TRBD2, each matching 5 bases. CDR1 and CDR2 (germline): SSHAT, FNYEAQ (reference sequence). The germline V and J ends were trimmed by 1 base and 5 bases, with 17 bases remaining between them. This CDR3 has 16 residues. DNA of the CDR3: TGTGCCAGCAGCTTAGGAGGGGTCCCGCGAGGGGAGACCCAGTACTTC. The encoded protein is CASSLGGVPRGETQYF.

The gene calls are TRBV9 and TRBJ2-5; a possible D gene is TRBD1 (5 bases). The V and J ends lost 0 bases and 0 bases respectively, with 15 bases between them. Germline V CDR1 and CDR2: SGDLS, YYNGEE. The CDR3 is made up of 17 amino acids. This CDR3 reads CASSVDWGSQYQETQYF. As DNA, the CDR3 is TGTGCCAGCAGCGTAGATTGGGGCAGCCAGTACCAAGAGACCCAGTACTTC.

The chain carries TRBV19 and TRBJ1-2; D ambiguous. Deletions cut 0 bases from V and 2 bases from J, with 10 bases between. CDR1 and CDR2 from the germline V gene are LNHDA and SQIVND (reference sequence). This CDR3 is 15 amino acids long. CDR3: CASSIDPSSNYGYTF. In nucleotides, the CDR3 is TGTGCCAGTAGTATAGATCCGTCGTCCAACTATGGCTACACCTTC.

The gene calls are TRBV5-4 and TRBJ1-2; no reliable D call. The CDR3 is 14 amino acids. From germline, CDR1 is SGHNT and CDR2 YYREEE (reference sequence). Trimming cost V 2 bases and J 4 bases, with 12 bases left between them. CDR3 nucleotides: TGTGCCAGCAGCTTTAGTTCCGAAGGCTATGGCTACACCTTC. This sequence encodes CASSFSSEGYGYTF.

The rearrangement uses TRBV11-3 and TRBJ2-2; D might be TRBD2 (5 bases). CDR1 is SGHNT and CDR2 is YENEEA in the germline V gene. V was clipped by 3 bases and J by 7 bases, with 9 bases between them. CDR3 length: 13 residues. The CDR3 reads CASSFLGSGELFF. The CDR3 nucleotides read TGTGCCAGCAGCTTTTTGGGGAGCGGGGAGCTGTTTTTT.

J is TRBJ1-2 and V is TRBV11-2; weak D call: TRBD1 (6 bases). The CDR3 sequence is 15 residues long. From germline, CDR1 is SGHAT and CDR2 FQNNGV. V was trimmed by 1 base and J by 1 base, leaving 10 bases between them. The CDR3 nucleotides read TGTGCCAGCAGCTTAGCCACAGGGTTTAACTATGGCTACACCTTC. It is translated as CASSLATGFNYGYTF.

The gene calls are TRBV7-8 and TRBJ2-1; 7 bases fit TRBD1. The length of the CDR3 is 16 residues. Germline trimming cut 2 bases from V and 4 bases from J; bases unmatched to any gene: 8. CDR1 SGHVS and CDR2 FQNEAQ come from the germline V gene. The CDR3 region has the DNA TGTGCCAGCAGCTTAAACCGGGACAGAGCATACAATGAGCAGTTCTTC. Encoded protein: CASSLNRDRAYNEQFF.

This clone is a singleton in its sample. V and J are TRBV4-2 and TRBJ2-7, with TRBD2 matching 11 bases. Trimming removed 0 bases from V and 6 bases from J; junction bases left unmatched: 4. Germline V gives CDR1 LGHNA, CDR2 YNFKEQ. The CDR3 consists of 15 residues. The DNA for the CDR3 is TGTGCCAGCAGCCAAGAGACTAGCGGGACGGCCGAGCAGTACTTC. Residues: CASSQETSGTAEQYF.

This chain uses TRBV28 with TRBJ2-1; 8 bases map to TRBD2. The length of the CDR3 is 15 residues. V gave up 3 bases and J gave up 4 bases; unmatched junction bases: 5. Germline CDR1 MDHEN, CDR2 SYDVKM. The CDR3 region is CASSFFGGEYNEQFF. As DNA, the CDR3 is TGTGCCAGCAGTTTTTTCGGGGGGGAATACAATGAGCAGTTCTTC.

This clone was seen a few times. This sample includes further DNA sequences coding for the same CDR3. The DNA for the CDR3 is TGTGCCAGCAGGAGACAGGGGAACACTGAAGCTTTCTTT. Translating it yields CASRRQGNTEAFF. This sequence joins TRBV28 and TRBJ1-1; 7 nucleotides match TRBD1. This CDR3 region has 13 residues. Germline CDR1 is MDHEN and CDR2 is SYDVKM. V shed 6 bases, J shed 1 base, and the junction held 2 bases outside the gene matches.

The CDR3: CASSIRAVGQGARSSYEQYF. The DNA of the CDR3 is TGTGCCAGTAGTATCCGAGCGGTGGGGCAGGGGGCGCGGAGTTCCTACGAGCAGTACTTC. The V gene is TRBV19, the J gene TRBJ2-7, with 8 positions matching TRBD1. The V gene end was trimmed by 3 bases and the J gene end by 1 base; junction bases not matched to a gene: 20. Germline V lookup: CDR1 LNHDA, CDR2 SQIVND (reference sequence). CDR3 length equals 20 residues.

V is TRBV5-1 and J is TRBJ2-3; 7 bases line up with TRBD2. Germline CDR1 SGHRS, CDR2 YFSETQ. J lost 2 bases, V lost 4 bases, and 13 bases had no gene match. CDR3 length: 17 residues. CDR3 in DNA: TGCGCCAGCAGCAAGATTGCTACGGCGGGAGCCACAGATACGCAGTATTTT. Its translation is CASSKIATAGATDTQYF.

This chain uses TRBV19 with TRBJ1-4; no clear D gene. V lost 5 bases and J lost 8, with 6 bases in between. The CDR3 covers 11 residues. CDR1 and CDR2 (germline): LNHDA, SQIVND (reference sequence). CDR3 nucleotide sequence: TGTGCCAGTAGTTTCAGCGAAAAACTGTTTTTT. Protein: CASSFSEKLFF.

This clone was counted between two and nine times. V and J are TRBV9 and TRBJ2-2; the match to TRBD2 covers 9 bases. This CDR3 has 16 residues. J gave up 3 bases and V 3 bases, and 6 bases lay outside the gene matches. Germline V gene data show CDR1 as SGDLS and CDR2 as YYNGEE. The CDR3 here is CASSGLSGRDTGELFF. In nucleotides, the CDR3 is TGTGCCAGCAGCGGGCTTAGCGGGAGAGACACCGGGGAGCTGTTTTTT.

In its sample, this clone was seen once. The gene calls are TRBV6-1 and TRBJ2-3; 9 bases are a match to TRBD1. This CDR3 is 15 amino acids long. V was pared by 8 bases and J by 8 bases, with 14 bases of the junction left unmatched. From germline, CDR1 is MNHNS and CDR2 SASEGT. The CDR3 sequence: CASRPGTGQGITQYF. For the CDR3, the DNA is TGTGCCAGCCGCCCTGGTACCGGACAGGGGATTACGCAGTATTTT.

The V gene is TRBV11-2, the J gene TRBJ1-1, with D perhaps TRBD1 (5 bases). The CDR3 runs 16 residues. CDR1 is SGHAT, CDR2 FQNNGV, per germline. Trimming removed 5 bases from V and 0 bases from J, with 16 bases in between. This chain's CDR3 is CASSRGTGMVNTEAFF. The CDR3 DNA sequence: TGTGCCAGCAGCCGGGGCACTGGGATGGTGAACACTGAAGCTTTCTTT.

The V call is TRBV6-6, the J call TRBJ2-1, with TRBD2 identical over 7 bases. Germline loops: CDR1 MNHNY, CDR2 SVGAGI (reference sequence). This CDR3 has 15 amino acids. The junction had 5 bases not matched to a gene; V was cut back by 6 bases and J by 0 bases. As DNA, the CDR3 is TGTGCCAGCAGGCCCGGGACTACCTCCTACAATGAGCAGTTCTTC. Translating gives CASRPGTTSYNEQFF.

About this clone itself: The sample has other DNA sequences that encode this CDR3 too. The chain has TRBV7-9 and TRBJ1-6; D call uncertain. This CDR3 region has 14 residues. The V and J ends lost 8 bases and 1 base respectively, with 9 bases between them. Germline V lookup: CDR1 SEHNR, CDR2 FQNEAQ (reference sequence). The CDR3 DNA sequence: TGTGCCAGCTCGCTGAGTTCCTATAATTCACCCCTCCACTTT. Its protein product is CASSLSSYNSPLHF.

The chain carries TRBV5-5 and TRBJ2-5, with 7 bases that match TRBD2. This CDR3 has 14 amino acids. The germline V gene has CDR1 SGHKS and CDR2 YYEKEE (reference sequence). The trim removed 0 bases at V and 3 bases at J, leaving 2 bases unmatched. For the CDR3, the DNA is TGTGCCAGCAGCTTGGCGGCGGGAGAAGAGACCCAGTACTTC. This gives the protein CASSLAAGEETQYF.

For this clone: Different DNA sequences within this sample yield the same CDR3. The genes are TRBV4-1 and TRBJ2-5; 14 bases agree with TRBD2. V was clipped by 1 base and J by 4 bases; unmatched bases: 2. Germline loops: CDR1 MGHRA, CDR2 YSYEKL. The CDR3 runs 16 residues. The CDR3 sequence: CASSQGTSGRRETQYF. The CDR3 DNA follows: TGCGCCAGCAGCCAAGGGACTAGCGGGAGGAGAGAGACCCAGTACTTC.

This clone occurred a few times. V is TRBV30 and J is TRBJ1-5; perhaps TRBD1 as D (6 bases). Germline CDR1 reads GTSNPN; CDR2 reads SVGIG (reference sequence). This CDR3 region has 13 residues. Trimming cost V 2 bases and J 6 bases, with 11 bases left between them. The DNA of the CDR3 is TGTGCCTGGAGTTCACAGGGATTTCAGCCCCAGCATTTT. It yields the protein CAWSSQGFQPQHF.

The chain links TRBV5-4 to TRBJ1-2; perhaps TRBD1 as D (6 bases). CDR3 length equals 14 residues. Germline assignment: CDR1 SGHNT and CDR2 YYREEE (reference sequence). Trimming removed 3 bases from V and 4 bases from J, with 13 bases in between. Here the CDR3 reads CASSYDRLLYGYTF. In DNA, the CDR3 is TGTGCCAGCAGCTATGACAGGTTACTCTATGGCTACACCTTC.

This clone was found once. This chain's CDR3 is CASSPRTRGGNEKLFF. The CDR3 DNA reads TGCGCCAGCAGCCCAAGGACCAGAGGTGGTAATGAAAAACTGTTTTTT. This chain uses TRBV5-1 with TRBJ1-4; D uncertain. The CDR3 has 16 amino acids. The V gene lost 4 bases and the J gene lost 4 bases, with 17 bases spanning the gap. The germline V gene encodes CDR1 SGHRS and CDR2 YFSETQ. Based on the CDR3 plus reference TRBV5-1 and TRBJ1-4, the full variable domain is KAGVTQTPRYLIKTRGQQVTLSCSPISGHRSVSWYQQTPGQGLQFLFEYFSETQRNKGNFPGRFSGRQFSNSRSEMNVSTLELGDSALYLCASSPRTRGGNEKLFFGSGTQLSVL.

The rearrangement links TRBV5-4 to TRBJ2-1; 7 bases align to TRBD1. V was pared by 4 bases and J by 4 bases, with 11 bases of the junction left unmatched. The germline V gene encodes CDR1 SGHNT and CDR2 YYREEE (reference sequence). CDR3 length: 16 residues. The CDR3 loop reads CASSPRDSKIYNEQFF. The DNA of the CDR3 is TGTGCCAGCAGCCCCCGGGACAGTAAGATATACAATGAGCAGTTCTTC.

The chain carries TRBV12-5 and TRBJ2-2, with D unresolved. The V and J ends lost 6 bases and 7 bases respectively, with 9 bases between them. Germline assignment: CDR1 LGHNT and CDR2 FRNRAP. The CDR3 covers 12 residues. CDR3 region: CASGSTGGELFF. The DNA for the CDR3 is TGTGCTAGTGGCTCGACTGGCGGGGAGCTGTTTTTT. The full variable domain, with the rest looked up from reference TRBV12-5 and TRBJ2-2, is DARVTQTPRHKVTEMGQEVTMRCQPILGHNTVFWYRQTMMQGLELLAYFRNRAPLDDSGMPKDRFSAEMPDATLATLKIQPSEPRDSAVYFCASGSTGGELFFGEGSRLTVL.